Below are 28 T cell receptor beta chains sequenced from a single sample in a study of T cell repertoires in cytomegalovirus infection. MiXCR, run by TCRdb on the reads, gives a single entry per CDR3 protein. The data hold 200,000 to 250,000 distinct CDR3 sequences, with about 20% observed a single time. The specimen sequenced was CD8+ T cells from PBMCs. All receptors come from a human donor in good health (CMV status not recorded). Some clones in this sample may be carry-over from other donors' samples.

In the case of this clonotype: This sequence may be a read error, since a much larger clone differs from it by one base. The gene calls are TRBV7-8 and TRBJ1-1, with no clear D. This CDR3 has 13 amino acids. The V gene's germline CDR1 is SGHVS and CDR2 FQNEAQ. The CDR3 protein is CTSSLLVQLEAFF. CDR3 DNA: TGTACCAGCAGCTTATTGGTTCAGCTTGAAGCTTTCTTT. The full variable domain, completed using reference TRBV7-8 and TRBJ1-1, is GAGVSQSPRYKVAKRGQDVALRCDPISGHVSLFWYQQALGQGPEFLTYFQNEAQLDKSGLPSDRFFAERPEGSVSTLKIQRTQQEDSAVYLCTSSLLVQLEAFFGQGTRLTVV.

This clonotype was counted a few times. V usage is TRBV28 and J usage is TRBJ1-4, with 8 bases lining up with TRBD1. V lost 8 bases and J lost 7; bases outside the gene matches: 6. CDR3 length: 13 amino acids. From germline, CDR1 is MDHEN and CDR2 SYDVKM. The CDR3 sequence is CASGLQGGEKLFF. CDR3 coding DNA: TGTGCCAGCGGCCTACAGGGGGGTGAAAAACTGTTTTTT.

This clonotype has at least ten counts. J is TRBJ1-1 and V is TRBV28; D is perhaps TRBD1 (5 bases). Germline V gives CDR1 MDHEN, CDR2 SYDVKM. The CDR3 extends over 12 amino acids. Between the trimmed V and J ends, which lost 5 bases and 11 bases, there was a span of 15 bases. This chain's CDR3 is CASSPGALNAFF. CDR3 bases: TGTGCCAGCAGTCCCGGGGCCCTGAACGCTTTCTTT. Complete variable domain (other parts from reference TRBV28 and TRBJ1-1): DVKVTQSSRYLVKRTGEKVFLECVQDMDHENMFWYRQDPGLGLRLIYFSYDVKMKEKGDIPEGYSVSREKKERFSLILESASTNQTSMYLCASSPGALNAFFGQGTRLTVV.

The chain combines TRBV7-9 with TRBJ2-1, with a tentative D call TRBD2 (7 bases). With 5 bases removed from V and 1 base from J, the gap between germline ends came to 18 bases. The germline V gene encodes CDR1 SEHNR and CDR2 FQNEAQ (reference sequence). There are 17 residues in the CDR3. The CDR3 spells CASSGGGGELSYNEQFF. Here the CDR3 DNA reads TGTGCCAGCAGCGGGGGAGGGGGGGAATTGTCCTACAATGAGCAGTTCTTC.

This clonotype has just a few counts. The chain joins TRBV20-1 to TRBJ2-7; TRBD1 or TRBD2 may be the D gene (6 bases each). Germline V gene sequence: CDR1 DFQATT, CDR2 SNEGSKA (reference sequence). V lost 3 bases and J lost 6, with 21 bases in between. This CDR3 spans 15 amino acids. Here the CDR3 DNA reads TGCAGTGCTAGCCTGGGAGGAAGTGGGGGCGGCGAGCAGTACTTC. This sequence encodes CSASLGGSGGGEQYF.

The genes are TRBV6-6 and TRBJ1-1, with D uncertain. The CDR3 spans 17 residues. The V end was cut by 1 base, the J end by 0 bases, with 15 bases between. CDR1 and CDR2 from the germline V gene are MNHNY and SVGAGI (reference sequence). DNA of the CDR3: TGTGCCAGCAGTTACTTGGAGGGAATTGGATTGAACACTGAAGCTTTCTTT. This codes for CASSYLEGIGLNTEAFF.

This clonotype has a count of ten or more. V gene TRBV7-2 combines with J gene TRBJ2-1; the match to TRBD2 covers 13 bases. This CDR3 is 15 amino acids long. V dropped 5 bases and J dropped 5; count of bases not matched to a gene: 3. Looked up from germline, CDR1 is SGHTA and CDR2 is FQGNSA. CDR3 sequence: CASSTSGGAHNEQFF. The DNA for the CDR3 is TGTGCCAGCAGCACTAGCGGGGGGGCCCACAATGAGCAGTTCTTC.

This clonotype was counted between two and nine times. The DNA of the CDR3 is TGTGCCAGCAGAGACAGGCCAGAGCACCCTAATTCACCCCTCCACTTT. Protein product: CASRDRPEHPNSPLHF. The chain links TRBV6-1 to TRBJ1-6; D possibly corresponds to TRBD1 (6 bases). This CDR3 spans 16 amino acids. Trimming cost V 6 bases and J 6 bases, with 18 bases left between them. Germline V gene sequence: CDR1 MNHNS, CDR2 SASEGT.

The CDR3 loop reads CASSSSPPYTGELFF. DNA of the CDR3: TGTGCCAGCAGCTCCTCTCCCCCGTACACCGGGGAGCTGTTTTTT. The chain combines TRBV7-9 with TRBJ2-2; D not resolved. V gave up 4 bases and J gave up 3 bases, with 12 bases separating them. CDR3 length: 15 residues. CDR1 is SEHNR and CDR2 is FQNEAQ in the germline V gene (reference sequence).

The CDR3 bases are TGCAGCGTTGTGGCCGGGGATGGCTACACCTTC. It yields the protein CSVVAGDGYTF. The rearrangement links TRBV29-1 to TRBJ1-2; no firm D call. Per the germline V gene, CDR1 is SQVTM and CDR2 is ANQGSEA. There are 11 residues in the CDR3. V shed 4 bases and J shed 6 bases, with 9 bases lying between them.

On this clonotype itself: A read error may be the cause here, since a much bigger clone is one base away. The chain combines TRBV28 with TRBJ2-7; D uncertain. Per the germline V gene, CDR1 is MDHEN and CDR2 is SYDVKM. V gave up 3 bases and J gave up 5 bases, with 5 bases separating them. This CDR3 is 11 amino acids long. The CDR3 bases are TGTGCCAGCAGTTTCTCAGACGAGCAGTACTTC. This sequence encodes CASSFSDEQYF.

CDR3 protein: CASSREEAGSYEQYF. DNA for the CDR3: TGTGCCAGCAGCCGAGAGGAGGCCGGATCCTACGAGCAGTACTTC. This chain joins TRBV4-2 and TRBJ2-7; possible D gene TRBD2, 5 bases. The CDR3 totals 15 residues. The germline V and J ends were trimmed by 4 bases and 1 base, with 14 bases remaining between them. CDR1 and CDR2 from the germline V gene are LGHNA and YNFKEQ.

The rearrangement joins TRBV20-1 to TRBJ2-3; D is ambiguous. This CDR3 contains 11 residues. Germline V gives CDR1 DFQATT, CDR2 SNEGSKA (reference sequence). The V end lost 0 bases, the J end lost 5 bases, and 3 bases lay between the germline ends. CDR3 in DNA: TGCAGTGCTAGAGAAGTAGATACGCAGTATTTT. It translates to CSAREVDTQYF.

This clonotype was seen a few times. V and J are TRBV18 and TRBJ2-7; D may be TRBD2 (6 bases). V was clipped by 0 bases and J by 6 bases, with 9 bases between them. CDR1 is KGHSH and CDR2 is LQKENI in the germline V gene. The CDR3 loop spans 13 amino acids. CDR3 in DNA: TGTGCCAGCTCACCACCGGGAGGAATCGAGCAGTACTTC. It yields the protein CASSPPGGIEQYF.

This chain's CDR3 is CASSLGVGNTGELFF. The CDR3 DNA sequence: TGTGCCAGCAGTTTAGGTGTCGGGAACACCGGGGAGCTGTTTTTT. V gene TRBV12-3 or TRBV12-4 combines with J gene TRBJ2-2; D is unclear. V lost 1 base, J lost 1 base, and 7 bases lay in between. The length of the CDR3 is 15 residues.

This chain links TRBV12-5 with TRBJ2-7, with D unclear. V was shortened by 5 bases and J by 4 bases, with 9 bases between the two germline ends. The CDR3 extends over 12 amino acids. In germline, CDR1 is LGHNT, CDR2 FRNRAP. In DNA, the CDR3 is TGTGCTAGTGGTCCTGCGGCTTACGAGCAGTACTTC. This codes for CASGPAAYEQYF.

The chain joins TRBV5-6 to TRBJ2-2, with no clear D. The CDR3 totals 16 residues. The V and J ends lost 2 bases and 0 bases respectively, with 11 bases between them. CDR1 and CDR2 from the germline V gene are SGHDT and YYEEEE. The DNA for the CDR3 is TGTGCCAGCAGCTTTACGACGGGTGCGAACACCGGGGAGCTGTTTTTT. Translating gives CASSFTTGANTGELFF.

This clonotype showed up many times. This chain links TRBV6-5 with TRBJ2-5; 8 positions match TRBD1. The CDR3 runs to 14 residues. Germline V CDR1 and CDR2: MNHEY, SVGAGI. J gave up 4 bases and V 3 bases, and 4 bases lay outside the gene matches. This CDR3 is CASSYWQGAETQYF. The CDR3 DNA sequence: TGTGCCAGCAGTTATTGGCAGGGGGCAGAGACCCAGTACTTC.

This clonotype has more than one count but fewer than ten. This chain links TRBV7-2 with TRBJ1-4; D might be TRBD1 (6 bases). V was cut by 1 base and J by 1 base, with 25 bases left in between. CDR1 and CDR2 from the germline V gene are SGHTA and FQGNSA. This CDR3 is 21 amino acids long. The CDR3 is CASSLVRLTPGFRGTNEKLFF. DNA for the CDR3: TGTGCCAGCAGCTTAGTCCGCCTTACCCCAGGGTTCAGGGGAACTAATGAAAAACTGTTTTTT.

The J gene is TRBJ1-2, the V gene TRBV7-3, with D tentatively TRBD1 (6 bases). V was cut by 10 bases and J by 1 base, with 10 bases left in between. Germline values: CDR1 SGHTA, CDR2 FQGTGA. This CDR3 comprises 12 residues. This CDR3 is CATVQGNYGYTF. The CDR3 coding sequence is TGTGCCACCGTACAGGGTAACTATGGCTACACCTTC.

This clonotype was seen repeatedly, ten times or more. The CDR3 DNA reads TGTGCCAGCAGTTTCTTTGGGAACTATGGCTACACCTTC. It yields the protein CASSFFGNYGYTF. J is TRBJ1-2 and V is TRBV28; D is unclear. Germline V lookup: CDR1 MDHEN, CDR2 SYDVKM. Trimming removed 3 bases from V and 2 bases from J, with 7 bases in between. The CDR3 runs to 13 residues.

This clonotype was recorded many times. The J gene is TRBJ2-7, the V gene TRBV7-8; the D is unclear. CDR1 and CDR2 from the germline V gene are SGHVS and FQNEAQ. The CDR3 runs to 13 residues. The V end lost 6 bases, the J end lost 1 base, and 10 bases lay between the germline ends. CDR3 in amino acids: CASSTDRSYEQYF. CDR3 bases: TGTGCCAGCAGTACCGACCGTTCCTACGAGCAGTACTTC.

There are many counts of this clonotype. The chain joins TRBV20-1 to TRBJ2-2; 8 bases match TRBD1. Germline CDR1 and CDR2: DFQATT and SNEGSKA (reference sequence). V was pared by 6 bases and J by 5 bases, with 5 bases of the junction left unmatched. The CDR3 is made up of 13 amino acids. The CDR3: CSAKDRDTGELFF. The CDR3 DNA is TGCAGTGCCAAGGACAGGGATACCGGGGAGCTGTTTTTT.

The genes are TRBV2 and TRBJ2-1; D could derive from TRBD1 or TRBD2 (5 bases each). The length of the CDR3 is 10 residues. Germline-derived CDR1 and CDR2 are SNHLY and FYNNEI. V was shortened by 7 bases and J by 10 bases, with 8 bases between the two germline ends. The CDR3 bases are TGTGCCAGCATGGGGGAGGAGCAGTTCTTC. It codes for CASMGEEQFF. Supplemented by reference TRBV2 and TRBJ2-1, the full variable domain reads EPEVTQTPSHQVTQMGQEVILRCVPISNHLYFYWYRQILGQKVEFLVSFYNNEISEKSEIFDDQFSVERPDGSNFTLKIRSTKLEDSAMYFCASMGEEQFFGPGTRLTVL.

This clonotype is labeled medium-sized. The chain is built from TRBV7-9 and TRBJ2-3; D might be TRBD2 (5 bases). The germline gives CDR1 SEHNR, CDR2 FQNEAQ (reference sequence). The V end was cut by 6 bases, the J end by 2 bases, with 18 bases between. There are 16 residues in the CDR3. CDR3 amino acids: CASSQYQRTPTDTQYF. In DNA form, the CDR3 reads TGTGCCAGCAGTCAATATCAGCGGACCCCCACAGATACGCAGTATTTT. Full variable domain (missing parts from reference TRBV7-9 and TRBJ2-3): DTGVSQNPRHKITKRGQNVTFRCDPISEHNRLYWYRQTLGQGPEFLTYFQNEAQLEKSRLLSDRFSAERPKGSFSTLEIQRTEQGDSAMYLCASSQYQRTPTDTQYFGPGTRLTVL.

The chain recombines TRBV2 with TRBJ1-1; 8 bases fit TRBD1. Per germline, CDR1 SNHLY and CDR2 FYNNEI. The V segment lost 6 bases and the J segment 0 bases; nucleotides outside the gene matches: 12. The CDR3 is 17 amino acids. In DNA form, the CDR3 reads TGTGCCAGCAGGTGGCTCGACAGGGGCTCCATGAACACTGAAGCTTTCTTT. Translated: CASRWLDRGSMNTEAFF.

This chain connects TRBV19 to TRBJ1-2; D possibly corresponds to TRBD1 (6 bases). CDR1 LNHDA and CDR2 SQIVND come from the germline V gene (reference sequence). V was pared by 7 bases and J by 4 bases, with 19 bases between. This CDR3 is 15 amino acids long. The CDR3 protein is CASIGGLRRGYGYTF. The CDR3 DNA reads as TGTGCCAGTATCGGGGGGCTCCGACGTGGCTATGGCTACACCTTC. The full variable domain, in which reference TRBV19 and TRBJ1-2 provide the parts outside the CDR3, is DGGITQSPKYLFRKEGQNVTLSCEQNLNHDAMYWYRQDPGQGLRLIYYSQIVNDFQKGDIAEGYSVSREKKESFPLTVTSAQKNPTAFYLCASIGGLRRGYGYTFGSGTRLTVV.

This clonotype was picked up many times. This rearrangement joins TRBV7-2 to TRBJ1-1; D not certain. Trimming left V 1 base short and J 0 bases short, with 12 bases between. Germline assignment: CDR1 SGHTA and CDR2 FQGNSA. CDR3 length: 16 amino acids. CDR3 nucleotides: TGTGCCAGCAGCTTAGGATGGGTCGGGGTGAACACTGAAGCTTTCTTT. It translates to CASSLGWVGVNTEAFF.